The 27 T cell receptor beta chains given below trace back to one sample, sequenced in a study of shared clonotypes between healthy human individuals. Assay used: immunoSEQ multiplex PCR; TCRdb lists only in-frame clones, some missing. The sample has around 990,000 clones, about 72% seen once. Sequences were obtained from memory CD4+ T cells from PBMCs. The subset denotes: CD45RA-negative fraction. These receptors all stem from a man in his late teens or twenties in good health. Some clones in this sample may be carry-over from other donors' samples.

This sequence joins TRBV10-3 and TRBJ1-1, with 7 bases fitting TRBD1. The J segment lost 5 bases and the V segment lost 9 bases, leaving 9 bases of the junction unmatched. The CDR3 sequence is 13 residues long. In germline, CDR1 is ENHRY, CDR2 SYGVKD. The CDR3 loop is CAMTGTAETEAFF. CDR3 sequence (DNA): TGTGCCATGACCGGGACAGCGGAGACTGAAGCTTTCTTT.

The chain has TRBV2 and TRBJ2-7; maybe TRBD2 (5 bases). There are 11 residues in the CDR3. The germline V gene has CDR1 SNHLY and CDR2 FYNNEI. Trimming stripped 1 base from V and 12 bases from J, with 10 bases between. The CDR3 coding sequence is TGTGCCAGCAGTGAAGTGGCTGGGAGGTACTTC. Translation gives CASSEVAGRYF.

This chain links TRBV6-5 with TRBJ1-1; 7 nucleotides agree with TRBD1. Looked up from germline, CDR1 is MNHEY and CDR2 is SVGAGI. The V gene end was trimmed by 7 bases and the J gene end by 3 bases; junction bases not matched to a gene: 8. The CDR3 consists of 14 residues. The DNA for the CDR3 is TGTGCCAGCACGACGACAGGGTCCTACACTGAAGCTTTCTTT. It codes for CASTTTGSYTEAFF.

A remark on this clone: The sample holds other DNA sequences that translate to the same CDR3. The rearrangement joins TRBV18 to TRBJ2-6, with D perhaps assigned TRBD1 or TRBD2 (5 bases each). The CDR3 is 15 residues long. Germline V gene lookup returns CDR1 KGHSH and CDR2 LQKENI. The V gene lost 1 base and the J gene lost 4 bases, with 8 bases spanning the gap. The CDR3 loop is CASSPQGPGANVLTF. CDR3 coding DNA: TGTGCCAGCTCACCACAGGGACCCGGGGCCAACGTCCTGACTTTC. The full variable domain, with the rest looked up from reference TRBV18 and TRBJ2-6, is NAGVMQNPRHLVRRRGQEARLRCSPMKGHSHVYWYRQLPEEGLKFMVYLQKENIIDESGMPKERFSAEFPKEGPSILRIQQVVRGDSAAYFCASSPQGPGANVLTFGAGSRLTVL.

The CDR3 here is CASTSQGVQPQHF. In nucleotides, the CDR3 is TGTGCCAGCACTTCACAGGGGGTTCAGCCCCAGCATTTT. This chain uses TRBV7-2 with TRBJ1-5; 8 nucleotides line up with TRBD1. With V trimmed by 7 bases and J by 6 bases, 5 bases remained unmatched. The CDR3 length is 13 residues. Germline V lookup: CDR1 SGHTA, CDR2 FQGNSA.

The chain has TRBV28 and TRBJ2-2, with D uncertain. CDR1 and CDR2 (germline): MDHEN, SYDVKM. The CDR3 totals 12 residues. Trimming left V 0 bases short and J 11 bases short, with 7 bases between. The CDR3 nucleotides read TGTGCCAGCAGTTTATGGACTCGTGAGCTGTTTTTT. Translation gives CASSLWTRELFF.

This chain links TRBV6-5 with TRBJ2-7, with D perhaps TRBD1 (8 bases). V was pared by 6 bases and J by 2 bases, with 17 bases between. Germline CDR1 MNHEY, CDR2 SVGAGI. This CDR3 spans 15 amino acids. CDR3: CASSSGDRSTYEQYF. In nucleotides, the CDR3 is TGTGCCAGCAGCAGCGGGGACAGGAGCACCTACGAGCAGTACTTC.

The chain combines TRBV5-4 with TRBJ2-1; 15 positions match TRBD2. Trimming removed 4 bases from V and 10 bases from J; junction bases left unmatched: 9. From germline, CDR1 is SGHNT and CDR2 YYREEE (reference sequence). CDR3 length equals 16 residues. The CDR3 bases are TGTGCCAGCAGCGCCGGGACTAGCGGGAGGCTAGGGGAGCAGTTCTTC. This encodes CASSAGTSGRLGEQFF.

This clone came up once. The V call is TRBV2, the J call TRBJ2-7; no clear D gene. The CDR3 runs 11 residues. V dropped 4 bases and J dropped 5 bases, with 6 bases sitting between them. Per germline, CDR1 SNHLY and CDR2 FYNNEI. The CDR3 sequence: CASSVLDEQYF. The CDR3 DNA sequence: TGTGCCAGCAGTGTGTTGGACGAGCAGTACTTC.

This chain uses TRBV11-2 with TRBJ2-3; D remains ambiguous. CDR3 length: 14 residues. The ends were cut back, 4 bases at V and 1 base at J, with 9 bases in the middle. Germline assignment: CDR1 SGHAT and CDR2 FQNNGV. CDR3 loop: CASSSLVRTDTQYF. The CDR3 nucleotides read TGTGCCAGCAGCTCCCTAGTGCGCACAGATACGCAGTATTTT.

The V and J genes are TRBV10-3 and TRBJ2-3; D unresolved. Germline V gene lookup returns CDR1 ENHRY and CDR2 SYGVKD. Trimming left V 5 bases short and J 2 bases short, with 2 bases between. The CDR3 runs to 11 residues. As DNA, the CDR3 is TGTGCCATCAGTACCACAGATACGCAGTATTTT. Residues: CAISTTDTQYF.

V gene TRBV28 combines with J gene TRBJ1-1; a possible D gene is TRBD1 (5 bases). The V end was cut by 2 bases, the J end by 0 bases, with 10 bases between. The CDR3 loop spans 15 amino acids. Germline assignment: CDR1 MDHEN and CDR2 SYDVKM. DNA for the CDR3: TGTGCCAGCAGTTTAGGATCAGGGTTGAACACTGAAGCTTTCTTT. Translated, it gives CASSLGSGLNTEAFF.

As concerns this clone: One end of the junction fails to match germline, which may point to a read error. The chain uses TRBV5-1 and TRBJ2-1; TRBD2 agrees at 9 bases. This CDR3 has 15 residues. CDR1 is SGHRS and CDR2 is YFSETQ in the germline V gene. This CDR3 reads CASSLSLAGNNKQFF. CDR3 DNA: TGCGCCAGCAGCTTGAGTCTAGCGGGGAACAATAAGCAGTTCTTC.

V usage is TRBV10-3 and J usage is TRBJ2-7; 7 bases map to TRBD1. The CDR3 runs to 14 residues. The J segment lost 4 bases and the V segment lost 3 bases, leaving 6 bases of the junction unmatched. Germline V gives CDR1 ENHRY, CDR2 SYGVKD. The CDR3 protein is CAISEPRDSYEQYF. In DNA, the CDR3 is TGTGCCATCAGTGAACCCCGGGACAGTTACGAGCAGTACTTC.

This clone was observed once. The chain has TRBV10-1 and TRBJ2-2, with TRBD2 as a possible D gene (6 bases). The CDR3 is 16 residues long. Trimming shortened V by 5 bases and J by 4 bases, and 17 bases separated the two germline ends. The V gene's germline CDR1 is WNHNN and CDR2 SYGVQD (reference sequence). Here the CDR3 DNA reads TGCGCCAGCAGTCGATCTAGCGCTGCGAGCACCGGGGAGCTGTTTTTT. Translation: CASSRSSAASTGELFF.

V is TRBV28 and J is TRBJ2-7; 12 nucleotides line up with TRBD1. From germline, CDR1 is MDHEN and CDR2 SYDVKM. Trimming at V came to 4 bases and at J to 7 bases, leaving 8 bases not matched to a gene. This CDR3 contains 15 residues. The CDR3 reads CASSSPGQGAGEQYF. The CDR3 nucleotides read TGTGCCAGCAGTTCTCCGGGACAGGGGGCGGGGGAGCAGTACTTC.

The rearrangement links TRBV4-3 to TRBJ2-3; 9 bases are shared with TRBD2. Germline trimming cut 4 bases from V and 2 bases from J; bases unmatched to any gene: 4. There are 15 residues in the CDR3. CDR1 and CDR2 from the germline V gene are LGHNA and YSLEER. CDR3 bases: TGCGCCAGCAGCCGGCTAGCGGGAAACACAGATACGCAGTATTTT. Amino acids: CASSRLAGNTDTQYF.

There are a few counts of this clone. The CDR3 loop reads CATSRGDPGTDTQYF. The CDR3 DNA is TGTGCCACCAGCAGGGGGGATCCGGGCACAGATACGCAGTATTTT. The chain combines TRBV15 with TRBJ2-3; D possibly uses TRBD1 or TRBD2 (5 bases each). Germline V lookup: CDR1 LNHNV, CDR2 YYDKDF (reference sequence). The CDR3 is 15 residues long. V was cut by 3 bases and J by 1 base, with 11 bases left in between.

This clone was detected a few times. This sequence joins TRBV10-3 and TRBJ2-5; D possibly corresponds to TRBD2 (6 bases). Looked up from germline, CDR1 is ENHRY and CDR2 is SYGVKD. V was pared by 4 bases and J by 11 bases, with 14 bases between. This CDR3 comprises 12 residues. The CDR3 is CAISAQGGDQYF. In DNA, the CDR3 is TGTGCCATCAGTGCCCAGGGCGGGGATCAGTACTTC.

J is TRBJ2-7 and V is TRBV28, with D hard to call. The CDR3 loop spans 13 amino acids. Trimming left V 5 bases short and J 0 bases short, with 8 bases between. Per germline, CDR1 MDHEN and CDR2 SYDVKM. For the CDR3, the DNA is TGTGCCAGCAGTACCCCGCTCTCCTACGAGCAGTACTTC. Encoded protein: CASSTPLSYEQYF. The whole variable domain, remainder taken from reference TRBV28 and TRBJ2-7, is DVKVTQSSRYLVKRTGEKVFLECVQDMDHENMFWYRQDPGLGLRLIYFSYDVKMKEKGDIPEGYSVSREKKERFSLILESASTNQTSMYLCASSTPLSYEQYFGPGTRLTVT.

The chain is built from TRBV11-3 and TRBJ2-1, with a tentative D call TRBD2 (6 bases). The V gene's germline CDR1 is SGHNT and CDR2 YENEEA. Between the trimmed V and J ends, which lost 5 bases and 9 bases, there was a span of 14 bases. The CDR3 is made up of 13 amino acids. The CDR3 DNA reads as TGTGCCAGCAGCCCCCGGGGGAGGCCTGAGCAGTTCTTC. Its translation: CASSPRGRPEQFF.

The genes are TRBV2 and TRBJ2-3, with D perhaps matching TRBD1 (5 bases). Per germline, CDR1 SNHLY and CDR2 FYNNEI. The CDR3 consists of 15 residues. The ends were cut back, 7 bases at V and 10 bases at J, with 24 bases in the middle. The CDR3 DNA reads as TGTGCCAGCATCCTGAGCCCAACACAGGCTTATGCGCAGTATTTT. It is translated as CASILSPTQAYAQYF.

The chain uses TRBV27 and TRBJ2-1; 8 positions agree with TRBD1. This CDR3 is built from 14 residues. J gave up 0 bases and V 8 bases, and 3 bases lay outside the gene matches. In germline, CDR1 is MNHEY, CDR2 SMNVEV (reference sequence). The CDR3 is CASRTGNSYNEQFF. CDR3 sequence (DNA): TGTGCCAGCCGGACAGGGAACTCCTACAATGAGCAGTTCTTC.

This clone was observed a handful of times. The CDR3 nucleotides read TGTGCCAGCAGCCCCGCCGGCGCTAGCGGCACAGATACGCAGTATTTT. Translating gives CASSPAGASGTDTQYF. V gene TRBV9 combines with J gene TRBJ2-3, with D possibly being TRBD2 (6 bases). This CDR3 contains 16 residues. V lost 4 bases and J lost 1, with 16 bases in between. Germline assignment: CDR1 SGDLS and CDR2 YYNGEE.

The chain is built from TRBV5-4 and TRBJ2-5, with 8 positions matching TRBD2. This CDR3 has 16 residues. Germline V gene sequence: CDR1 SGHNT, CDR2 YYREEE (reference sequence). The junction had 10 bases not matched to a gene; V was cut back by 1 base and J by 5 bases. CDR3 sequence reads: CASSLPLSGTRETQYF. CDR3 nucleotides: TGTGCCAGCAGCTTGCCACTTAGCGGGACCCGGGAGACCCAGTACTTC.

The chain uses TRBV30 and TRBJ1-4; 7 positions match TRBD1. Germline values: CDR1 GTSNPN, CDR2 SVGIG (reference sequence). The CDR3 consists of 13 residues. Germline trimming cut 3 bases from V and 8 bases from J; bases unmatched to any gene: 6. CDR3 sequence reads: CAWSRGGLEKLFF. CDR3 coding DNA: TGTGCCTGGAGCCGAGGGGGCTTAGAAAAACTGTTTTTT.

The rearrangement links TRBV6-5 to TRBJ1-2; 8 bases agree with TRBD1. Trimming removed 6 bases from V and 6 bases from J; junction bases left unmatched: 6. This CDR3 is 13 amino acids long. Germline loops: CDR1 MNHEY, CDR2 SVGAGI. In DNA, the CDR3 is TGTGCCAGCAGAGGACAGGGATTGGATGGCTACACCTTC. Residues: CASRGQGLDGYTF.